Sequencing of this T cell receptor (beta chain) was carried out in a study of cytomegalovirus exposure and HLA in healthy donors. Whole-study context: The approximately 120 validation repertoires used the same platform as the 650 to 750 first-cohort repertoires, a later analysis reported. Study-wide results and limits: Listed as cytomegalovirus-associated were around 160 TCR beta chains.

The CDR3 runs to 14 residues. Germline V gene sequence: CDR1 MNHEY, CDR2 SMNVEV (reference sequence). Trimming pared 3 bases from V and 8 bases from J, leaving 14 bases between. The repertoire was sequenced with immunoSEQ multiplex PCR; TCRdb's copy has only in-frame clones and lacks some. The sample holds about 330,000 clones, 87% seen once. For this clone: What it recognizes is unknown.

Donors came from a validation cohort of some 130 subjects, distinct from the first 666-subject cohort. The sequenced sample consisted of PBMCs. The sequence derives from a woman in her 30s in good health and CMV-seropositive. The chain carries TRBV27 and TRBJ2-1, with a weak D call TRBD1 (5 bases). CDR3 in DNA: TGTGCCAGCAGTTTGGCCAGGGTCCGGGATGAGCAGTTCTTC. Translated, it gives CASSLARVRDEQFF.